Below, 10 T cell receptor beta chains from the same sample are listed, as sequenced in a study of cytomegalovirus exposure and HLA in healthy donors. The PCR had 60 Vbeta and 13 Jbeta primers. The method was immunoSEQ multiplex PCR; TCRdb's version includes in-frame clones alone and lacks a portion of them. The sample lists about 150,000 clones; approximately 83% were seen once. The sequencing sample was made of PBMCs. All receptors derive from a man aged 35 to 55 in good health and CMV-seronegative.

This clone was picked up a small number of times. The CDR3 sequence is CAWKKTGGEQFF. The DNA for the CDR3 is TGTGCCTGGAAGAAGACAGGGGGCGAGCAGTTCTTC. The J gene is TRBJ2-1, the V gene TRBV30, with 10 bases that match TRBD1. The germline CDR1 and CDR2 sequences are GTSNPN and SVGIG (reference sequence). The CDR3 runs to 12 residues. The trim removed 4 bases at V and 10 bases at J, leaving 4 bases unmatched. Supplemented by reference TRBV30 and TRBJ2-1, the full variable domain reads SQTIHQWPATLVQPVGSPLSLECTVEGTSNPNLYWYRQAAGRGLQLLFYSVGIGQISSEVPQNLSASRPQDRQFILSSKKLLLSDSGFYLCAWKKTGGEQFFGPGTRLTVL.

This clone was counted only a few times. This chain joins TRBV5-4 and TRBJ2-7, with 8 bases lining up with TRBD2. The CDR3 sequence is 17 residues long. Germline lookup yields CDR1 SGHNT and CDR2 YYREEE (reference sequence). V shed 0 bases, J shed 2 bases, and the junction held 10 bases outside the gene matches. CDR3: CASSLGGGSGTTYEQYF. In DNA, the CDR3 is TGTGCCAGCAGCTTGGGGGGGGGTAGCGGGACGACCTACGAGCAGTACTTC.

The CDR3 spells CASSIKGHRWTEAFF. DNA for the CDR3: TGTGCCAGTAGTATTAAGGGACACCGGTGGACTGAAGCTTTCTTT. The chain couples TRBV19 to TRBJ1-1, with D perhaps matching TRBD1 (6 bases). Germline V CDR1 and CDR2: LNHDA, SQIVND (reference sequence). CDR3 length equals 15 residues. Trimming took 3 bases from V and 5 from J, leaving 16 bases between them.

The chain carries TRBV30 and TRBJ2-7; 10 bases map to TRBD1. The length of the CDR3 is 15 residues. The V and J ends lost 0 bases and 5 bases, in that order; junction bases with no gene match: 7. Germline CDR1 is GTSNPN and CDR2 is SVGIG (reference sequence). The CDR3: CAWSVRRQGAHEQYF. CDR3 in DNA: TGTGCCTGGAGTGTACGGCGACAGGGGGCCCACGAGCAGTACTTC.

This rearrangement joins TRBV6-5 to TRBJ2-2; D might be TRBD1 (6 bases). Germline values: CDR1 MNHEY, CDR2 SVGAGI. The CDR3 contains 14 residues. The V end was cut by 6 bases, the J end by 5 bases, with 13 bases between. DNA of the CDR3: TGTGCCAGCAGGCCCCTCAGGGGAACCGGGGAGCTGTTTTTT. Amino acid sequence: CASRPLRGTGELFF.

V usage is TRBV29-1 and J usage is TRBJ1-4, with D possibly being TRBD1 (6 bases). The CDR3 loop spans 13 amino acids. Trimming removed 6 bases from V and 7 bases from J, with 15 bases in between. Germline V gives CDR1 SQVTM, CDR2 ANQGSEA. This chain's CDR3 is CSVRDTGFEKLFF. The CDR3 coding sequence is TGCAGCGTCCGGGACACGGGCTTTGAAAAACTGTTTTTT.

The chain joins TRBV5-6 to TRBJ2-6; no clear D gene. CDR1 and CDR2 from the germline V gene are SGHDT and YYEEEE. CDR3 size: 15 residues. The V gene lost 4 bases and the J gene lost 2 bases, with 10 bases spanning the gap. The CDR3 region has the DNA TGTGCCAGCAGCCGAGCAGGCGCTGGGGCCAACGTCCTGACTTTC. It is translated as CASSRAGAGANVLTF. The full variable domain, its missing parts supplied by reference TRBV5-6 and TRBJ2-6, is DAGVTQSPTHLIKTRGQQVTLRCSPKSGHDTVSWYQQALGQGPQFIFQYYEEEERQRGNFPDRFSGHQFPNYSSELNVNALLLGDSALYLCASSRAGAGANVLTFGAGSRLTVL.

This rearrangement joins TRBV7-8 to TRBJ1-4, with D possibly being TRBD1 (5 bases). CDR1 and CDR2 from the germline V gene are SGHVS and FQNEAQ. Trimming stripped 5 bases from V and 5 bases from J, with 18 bases between. CDR3 length: 16 residues. CDR3 in DNA: TGTGCCAGCAGCCGAAGGCCGGGGGGAGAAAATGAAAAACTGTTTTTT. It codes for CASSRRPGGENEKLFF. The variable domain in full, completed from reference TRBV7-8 and TRBJ1-4, reads GAGVSQSPRYKVAKRGQDVALRCDPISGHVSLFWYQQALGQGPEFLTYFQNEAQLDKSGLPSDRFFAERPEGSVSTLKIQRTQQEDSAVYLCASSRRPGGENEKLFFGSGTQLSVL.

This chain uses TRBV4-3 with TRBJ1-2, with a tentative D call TRBD1 (6 bases). The germline V and J ends were trimmed by 0 bases and 7 bases, with 15 bases remaining between them. The CDR3 loop spans 15 amino acids. Germline CDR1 is LGHNA and CDR2 is YSLEER. CDR3 amino acids: CASSQEGGAQSGYTF. CDR3 DNA sequence: TGCGCCAGCAGCCAAGAGGGGGGGGCTCAATCTGGCTACACCTTC.

This chain links TRBV27 with TRBJ1-4; 7 bases agree with TRBD1. Germline lookup yields CDR1 MNHEY and CDR2 SMNVEV (reference sequence). With 4 bases clipped from V and 4 bases from J, the junction kept 3 bases outside the gene matches. The CDR3 is 14 amino acids. CDR3 DNA sequence: TGTGCCAGCAGTTCGGGACAGATTAATGAAAAACTGTTTTTT. Translated, it gives CASSSGQINEKLFF.